This TCR beta chain is from a study of CD8 T cells in Susac syndrome (dated by TCRdb to about 2019). Describing the broader study: Whether CD8+ T cell activation and differentiation in Susac syndrome was antigen driven was tested using repertoire sequencing. The paper as a whole reports these results and caveats: The number of individuals in the TCR sequencing and HLA analysis was acknowledged as relatively small.

The CDR3 sequence holds 12 residues, the cysteine and phenylalanine included. Just the 36-base CDR3 DNA is kept, in frame starting at base 1. V is cut by 4 bases and J by 2 bases, and the space between the germline ends is 6 bases. According to the germline V gene (reference sequence), CDR1 reads DFQATT and CDR2 reads SNEGSKA. Peripheral blood CD8+ and CD4+ T cells from healthy donors, Susac syndrome patients and multiple sclerosis patients were profiled using high-throughput TCR beta sequencing. Healthy donors were age- and sex-matched controls. CD8+ TEMRA cells were enriched by FACS, while bulk CD8+ and CD4+ T cells were purified by magnetic negative isolation. Blood was drawn into EDTA tubes, processed within 24 hours, and PBMCs were isolated by density gradient centrifugation. PBMCs destined for TCR sequencing were cryopreserved in liquid nitrogen and later thawed in a 37 °C water bath. The sorted or isolated CD4+, CD8+ and CD8+ TEMRA cells reached a purity of at least 90%.

On this clonotype: The specificity of this receptor is unknown. Per-nucleotide qualities are absent, and no much larger clonotype sits a single base away.

RNA was extracted using the RNeasy kit, and about 0.45 to 1 microgram was reverse transcribed with random hexamers. The immunoSEQ multiplex PCR assay, which covers 54 Vbeta and 13 Jbeta segments, was used to amplify TCR beta CDR3 regions. PCR amplification bias was corrected using a synthetic template baseline for primer optimization and computational correction. The authors' pipeline ran thus. Reads were assigned to V, D and J genes according to IMGT and analyzed in immunoSEQ Analyzer, with only productive sequences retained. Clonality was calculated as one minus the Shannon entropy normalized by log2 of the number of productive unique sequences. Public and private clones were assessed among the 100 most prevalent clones of each patient and control. Clones were defined as Susac-specific if absent from the healthy and MS cohorts, from 1052 published viral clones and from other ImmuneACCESS disease sequences. Clones were called with MiXCR by TCRdb after fastp trimmed the public reads at Q25, and only in-frame beta chains were retained. A single entry per CDR3 protein holds the most common genes and DNA from its merged rows. These V and J calls derive from TCRdb rather than the authors' analysis. For this sample the table gives some 200,000 distinct CDR3 sequences, of which approximately 94% were detected only once. Approximately 0.1% of the sample goes to the ten largest clones.

Here the chain combines TRBV20-1 and TRBJ1-5; the D gene is perhaps TRBD1, on 5 matching bases. The material sequenced was CD4+ T cells from PBMCs. The clonotype comes from a human donor in good health. The DNA reads as follows: TGCAGTGCTACACAGGGCAATCAGCCCCAGCATTTT. It specifies CSATQGNQPQHF.